This TCR beta chain stems from a study of cytomegalovirus exposure and HLA in healthy donors. V shed 1 base and J shed 1 base, with 9 bases lying between them. Per germline, CDR1 LNHDA and CDR2 SQIVND (reference sequence). The CDR3 extends over 15 amino acids. General study results and limits: Among CMV-associated TCR beta chains, most appeared HLA-restricted in a later analysis. After further analysis at a later stage, under 20,000 TCR beta sequences were associated with HLA alleles at 0.05 false discovery rate.

Researchers ran the PCR with 60 Vbeta and 13 Jbeta primers. Profiling relied on immunoSEQ multiplex PCR, and the TCRdb table lists in-frame clones only, not all of them. Here the sample spans roughly 110,000 clones, more than 70% being singletons. This clone was observed a few times. The antigen is not known. The V call is TRBV19, the J call TRBJ2-3; unclear D gene. The receptor was isolated from a man aged 18 to 35 in good health and CMV-seronegative. Input material: PBMCs. The CDR3 bases are TGTGCCAGTAGTATAGGTCGCGAGGGCACAGATACGCAGTATTTT. The encoded protein is CASSIGREGTDTQYF.